The 9 T cell receptor beta chains reported below all come from one sample, sequenced in a study of regulatory T cells in long-lasting Graves disease. Time point denoted: newly diagnosed GD, antithyroid drugs for less than 3 months. Researchers made the TCR library from RNA that was extracted from PBMCs. The TCR beta library used iRepertoire HTBI primers with Arm-PCR amplification of CDR3. TCRdb recomputed calls from the multiplex PCR reads with MiXCR, one row per CDR3 protein. The sample carries around 400,000 distinct CDR3 sequences, roughly 16% recorded once. Sequencing was performed on peripheral blood mononuclear cells (PBMCs), taken at new diagnosis, from a patient treated with antithyroid drugs. The receptors come from a female donor with Graves disease.

This clonotype was seen many times. V and J are TRBV5-1 and TRBJ1-1; D is ambiguous. CDR1 is SGHRS and CDR2 is YFSETQ in the germline V gene. There are 13 residues in the CDR3. Trimming took 4 bases from V and 4 from J, leaving 11 bases between them. The CDR3 here is CASSQIRSTEAFF. CDR3 nucleotides: TGCGCCAGCAGCCAAATCCGGTCCACTGAAGCTTTCTTT.

This clonotype was counted at least ten times. V gene TRBV2 combines with J gene TRBJ2-3; D is undetermined. Germline V gives CDR1 SNHLY, CDR2 FYNNEI. The CDR3 sequence is 11 residues long. Trimming stripped 9 bases from V and 4 bases from J, with 8 bases between. CDR3 region: CASVLADTQYF. As DNA, the CDR3 is TGTGCCAGTGTTCTAGCAGATACGCAGTATTTT.

This clonotype was picked up many times. Here the CDR3 DNA reads TGTGCCAGCAGGGTTGGCTGGCATGATGGCTACACCTTC. Translating gives CASRVGWHDGYTF. V is TRBV12-3 or TRBV12-4 and J is TRBJ1-2; D is ambiguous. The CDR3 runs to 13 residues. With 6 bases removed from V and 6 bases from J, the gap between germline ends came to 14 bases.

This clonotype was observed at least ten times. This chain joins TRBV18 and TRBJ2-1; D is unclear. Between the trimmed V and J ends, which lost 4 bases and 0 bases, there was a span of 7 bases. In germline, CDR1 is KGHSH, CDR2 LQKENI. CDR3 length equals 14 residues. CDR3 in amino acids: CASSRASSYNEQFF. Written as DNA, the CDR3 is TGTGCCAGCTCACGGGCGAGCTCCTACAATGAGCAGTTCTTC.

In this sample, this clonotype turned up a few times. This chain uses TRBV9 with TRBJ2-3; 7 nucleotides agree with TRBD2. Looked up from germline, CDR1 is SGDLS and CDR2 is YYNGEE. The V gene end was trimmed by 1 base and the J gene end by 3 bases; junction bases not matched to a gene: 11. This CDR3 spans 17 amino acids. CDR3 sequence reads: CASSVQASGGSTDTQYF. The CDR3 nucleotides read TGTGCCAGCAGCGTACAAGCGTCGGGAGGTTCTACAGATACGCAGTATTTT.

This clonotype was picked up many times. This chain uses TRBV3-1 with TRBJ1-2, with 7 bases that match TRBD1. V trimming: 4 bases; J trimming: 8 bases; junction bases outside the gene matches: 10. The CDR3 spans 14 residues. Per germline, CDR1 LGHDT and CDR2 YNNKEL (reference sequence). The CDR3 reads CASSLSQGTEGYTF. The CDR3 nucleotides read TGTGCCAGCAGCCTCTCCCAGGGGACAGAAGGCTACACCTTC.

In regard to this clonotype: This may be a read error, as it is one base from a much larger clone. The V and J genes are TRBV2 and TRBJ1-1; D may be TRBD1 (5 bases). The CDR3 covers 14 residues. Between the trimmed V and J ends, which lost 6 bases and 3 bases, there was a span of 14 bases. The germline V gene encodes CDR1 SNHLY and CDR2 FYNNEI. This chain's CDR3 is CASRGPNVDTEAFF. The CDR3 coding sequence is TGTGCCAGCAGGGGACCAAACGTGGACACTGAAGCTTTCTTT. Combining the CDR3 with reference TRBV2 and TRBJ1-1 gives the whole variable domain EPEVTQTPSHQVTQMGQEVILRCVPISNHLYFYWYRQILGQKVEFLVSFYNNEISEKSEIFDDQFSVERPDGSNFTLKIRSTKLEDSAMYFCASRGPNVDTEAFFGQGTRLTVV.

This clonotype was seen ten or more times. The chain joins TRBV6-1 to TRBJ2-1; 12 positions agree with TRBD2. CDR1 and CDR2 (germline): MNHNS, SASEGT. J was trimmed by 9 bases and V by 6 bases; bases with no gene match: 12. This CDR3 has 16 amino acids. Here the CDR3 reads CASRGEETSGGSEQFF. DNA for the CDR3: TGTGCCAGCAGGGGGGAAGAGACTAGCGGGGGCTCTGAGCAGTTCTTC.

The rearrangement joins TRBV6-1 to TRBJ1-1, with D possibly being TRBD1 (5 bases). Trimming pared 7 bases from V and 10 bases from J, leaving 22 bases between. This CDR3 has 14 amino acids. Germline CDR1 is MNHNS and CDR2 is SASEGT. CDR3: CASTTGLGRQGAFF. DNA for the CDR3: TGTGCCAGCACCACGGGGTTAGGACGCCAGGGAGCTTTCTTT.